Below are 32 T cell receptor beta chains sequenced from a single sample in a study of blood T cells in healthy people across ages. For the second PCR, which ran for roughly 7 to 11 cycles, a sample-barcoded 5' primer and a J-beta primer mix were used. In TCRdb, the 5' RACE reads were re-called with MiXCR into one record per CDR3 protein. The sample gives some 940,000 distinct CDR3 sequences, under 35% of which show up once; 10% to 13% is in the top ten. These data also formed part of another study, on T cells of mothers and their children.

The source material was blood. All receptors come from a woman between 35 and 50 years old in good health.

The CDR3 is CASSCRRGGETQYF. In nucleotides, the CDR3 is TGTGCCAGCAGTTGTCGCAGGGGAGGAGAGACCCAGTACTTC. This chain uses TRBV28 with TRBJ2-5; D could derive from TRBD1 or TRBD2 (6 bases each). Trimming stripped 4 bases from V and 4 bases from J, with 13 bases between. Germline assignment: CDR1 MDHEN and CDR2 SYDVKM. The CDR3 has 14 residues. The whole variable domain, filled in from reference TRBV28 and TRBJ2-5, reads DVKVTQSSRYLVKRTGEKVFLECVQDMDHENMFWYRQDPGLGLRLIYFSYDVKMKEKGDIPEGYSVSREKKERFSLILESASTNQTSMYLCASSCRRGGETQYFGPGTRLLVL.

Many counts were recorded for this clonotype. The chain has TRBV7-2 and TRBJ2-1; the D is unclear. Trimming shortened V by 1 base and J by 0 bases, and 13 bases separated the two germline ends. This CDR3 has 17 residues. Germline V gene data show CDR1 as SGHTA and CDR2 as FQGNSA. The CDR3 loop reads CASSLGSGRTSYNEQFF. In DNA, the CDR3 is TGTGCCAGCAGCTTAGGTTCCGGCCGAACCTCCTACAATGAGCAGTTCTTC.

J is TRBJ1-5 and V is TRBV12-3 or TRBV12-4; D might be TRBD1 (5 bases). The CDR3 extends over 13 amino acids. The ends were cut back, 7 bases at V and 4 bases at J, with 11 bases in the middle. The CDR3 spells CASKQGGNQPQHF. DNA for the CDR3: TGTGCCAGCAAGCAGGGAGGGAATCAGCCCCAGCATTTT.

This clonotype was recorded at least ten times. The chain combines TRBV9 with TRBJ2-5, with 8 positions matching TRBD1. V lost 4 bases to trimming and J lost 5 bases; unmatched junction nucleotides: 10. The CDR3 is 15 residues long. Germline CDR1 and CDR2: SGDLS and YYNGEE. The CDR3 bases are TGTGCCAGCAGCCCAACAGGGGGTCTTATGGAGACCCAGTACTTC. Amino acids: CASSPTGGLMETQYF.

This clonotype occurred many times. The V gene is TRBV28, the J gene TRBJ2-7; TRBD1 is a possible D gene (5 bases). The V gene lost 5 bases and the J gene lost 7 bases, with 18 bases spanning the gap. CDR1 is MDHEN and CDR2 is SYDVKM in the germline V gene. The CDR3 totals 14 residues. This chain's CDR3 is CASSPTLRVREQYF. Here the CDR3 DNA reads TGTGCCAGCAGTCCTACTCTCAGGGTGAGGGAGCAGTACTTC. The full variable domain, in which reference TRBV28 and TRBJ2-7 provide the parts outside the CDR3, is DVKVTQSSRYLVKRTGEKVFLECVQDMDHENMFWYRQDPGLGLRLIYFSYDVKMKEKGDIPEGYSVSREKKERFSLILESASTNQTSMYLCASSPTLRVREQYFGPGTRLTVT.

This clonotype was observed a few times. CDR3 DNA sequence: TGCGCCAGCAGCTTGGATGGCGGTAGGAGACTAAGTGAAGCTTTCTTT. Translation gives CASSLDGGRRLSEAFF. V gene TRBV5-1 combines with J gene TRBJ1-1; D is unclear. V lost 0 bases and J 7 bases, leaving 19 bases between the germline ends. The CDR3 runs to 16 residues. Per germline, CDR1 SGHRS and CDR2 YFSETQ. The variable domain in full, with the rest retrieved from reference TRBV5-1 and TRBJ1-1, is KAGVTQTPRYLIKTRGQQVTLSCSPISGHRSVSWYQQTPGQGLQFLFEYFSETQRNKGNFPGRFSGRQFSNSRSEMNVSTLELGDSALYLCASSLDGGRRLSEAFFGQGTRLTVV.

Concerning this clonotype: At one boundary the junction diverges from the germline segment, which might be a read error. V and J are TRBV20-1 and TRBJ1-2; no reliable D call. The length of the CDR3 is 14 residues. Germline assignment: CDR1 DFQATT and CDR2 SNEGSKA (reference sequence). The DNA for the CDR3 is TGCAGTGCTAGAGTAACAGTAGCTAACTGTGGCCACACCTTC. Protein: CSARVTVANCGHTF.

This clonotype was seen a few times. The chain links TRBV12-3 or TRBV12-4 to TRBJ1-5; D uncertain. The CDR3 has 13 residues. V lost 8 bases to trimming and J lost 0 bases, with 8 bases between them. CDR3 region: CASGTFSNQPQHF. For the CDR3, the DNA is TGTGCCAGCGGAACATTTAGCAATCAGCCCCAGCATTTT.

The CDR3: CASSAHRGFTDTQYF. The CDR3 DNA is TGTGCCAGCAGTGCCCACAGGGGCTTCACAGATACGCAGTATTTT. J is TRBJ2-3 and V is TRBV28, with 7 bases aligning to TRBD1. The V gene end was trimmed by 5 bases and the J gene end by 2 bases; junction bases not matched to a gene: 7. CDR1 is MDHEN and CDR2 is SYDVKM in the germline V gene. CDR3 length: 15 residues.

The V gene is TRBV20-1, the J gene TRBJ2-7; 12 bases agree with TRBD1. Germline lookup yields CDR1 DFQATT and CDR2 SNEGSKA (reference sequence). The CDR3 extends over 15 amino acids. Germline trimming cut 8 bases from V and 2 bases from J; bases unmatched to any gene: 10. CDR3 DNA: TGCAGTTCGCGACCCGGGACAGGGGGCCCCTACGAGCAGTACTTC. Translation: CSSRPGTGGPYEQYF.

On this clonotype itself: The missing conserved phenylalanine or tryptophan at the end of this CDR3 makes a read error likely. J is TRBJ2-1 and V is TRBV7-2; TRBD2 aligns across 12 bases. The germline V gene has CDR1 SGHTA and CDR2 FQGNSA. With V trimmed by 5 bases and J by 6 bases, 11 bases remained unmatched. CDR3 length: 17 amino acids. CDR3 protein: CASSTAPSSGRANEQFC. For the CDR3, the DNA is TGTGCCAGCAGCACCGCCCCATCTAGCGGGAGGGCCAATGAGCAGTTCTGC.

The chain is built from TRBV4-1 and TRBJ1-1; 8 bases agree with TRBD1. This CDR3 is 15 amino acids long. In germline, CDR1 is MGHRA, CDR2 YSYEKL. Trimming at V came to 0 bases and at J to 11 bases, leaving 11 bases not matched to a gene. The CDR3 loop is CASSQDGQGAMGAFF. The CDR3 DNA follows: TGCGCCAGCAGCCAAGATGGTCAGGGGGCTATGGGGGCTTTCTTT.

This clonotype came up many times. This chain connects TRBV5-8 to TRBJ2-3; D is undetermined. The length of the CDR3 is 15 residues. Between the trimmed V and J ends, which lost 2 bases and 0 bases, there was a span of 10 bases. CDR1 and CDR2 (germline): SGHTS, YDEGEE. The CDR3 DNA follows: TGTGCCAGCAGCTTTGGACCCCCTAGCACAGATACGCAGTATTTT. This sequence encodes CASSFGPPSTDTQYF.

The V call is TRBV7-2, the J call TRBJ2-1; a weak D match, TRBD1 (5 bases). This CDR3 comprises 16 residues. The V end was cut by 2 bases, the J end by 2 bases, with 13 bases between. Per the germline V gene, CDR1 is SGHTA and CDR2 is FQGNSA. The CDR3 sequence: CASSLKLQGTYNEQFF. CDR3 nucleotide sequence: TGTGCCAGCAGCTTAAAGCTTCAGGGTACCTACAATGAGCAGTTCTTC.

J is TRBJ2-2 and V is TRBV7-3, with D uncertain. This CDR3 has 12 residues. Germline loops: CDR1 SGHTA, CDR2 FQGTGA. Trimming shortened V by 1 base and J by 7 bases, and 4 bases separated the two germline ends. The CDR3 DNA follows: TGTGCCAGCAGCTTAAAGAGCGGGGAGCTGTTTTTT. Amino acid sequence: CASSLKSGELFF.

For this clonotype: Since a much larger clone is just one base distant, this may be a read error. This chain joins TRBV7-9 and TRBJ2-1; D uncertain. Germline values: CDR1 SEHNR, CDR2 FQNEAQ (reference sequence). The CDR3 is made up of 14 amino acids. V was clipped by 0 bases and J by 10 bases, with 13 bases between them. CDR3 in amino acids: CASSLAEASYEQFF. The CDR3 DNA follows: TGTGCCAGCAGCTTAGCAGAGGCCTCCTACGAGCAGTTCTTC.

The table lists this clonotype with many counts. This chain connects TRBV3-1 to TRBJ2-1; the D is unclear. The CDR3 runs 12 residues. V lost 0 bases and J 7 bases, leaving 4 bases between the germline ends. From germline, CDR1 is LGHDT and CDR2 YNNKEL (reference sequence). The chain's CDR3 is CASSQDRNEQFF. The CDR3 DNA is TGTGCCAGCAGCCAAGATAGGAATGAGCAGTTCTTC.

Notes on this clonotype: A junction boundary mismatches the germline segment, possibly from a read error. This chain joins TRBV7-7 and TRBJ2-3; 8 nucleotides match TRBD2. CDR3 length: 17 amino acids. Germline V CDR1 and CDR2: SSHAT, FNYEAQ (reference sequence). The CDR3 sequence is CASSPSNLAGNTDTQYF. CDR3 bases: TGTGCTAGCAGCCCCTCGAACTTAGCGGGGAACACAGATACGCAGTATTTT. Filled out from reference TRBV7-7 and TRBJ2-3, the complete variable domain reads GAGVSQSPRYKVTKRGQDVTLRCDPISSHATLYWYQQALGQGPEFLTYFNYEAQPDKSGLPSDRFSAERPEGSISTLTIQRTEQRDSAMYRCASSPSNLAGNTDTQYFGPGTRLTVL.

This clonotype occurred many times. The CDR3 region is CASTTQDRQWNEQFF. The CDR3 nucleotides are TGTGCCAGCACGACCCAGGATCGCCAGTGGAATGAGCAGTTCTTC. V gene TRBV28 combines with J gene TRBJ2-1; D not resolved. The V and J ends lost 7 bases and 7 bases respectively, with 20 bases between them. The CDR3 covers 15 residues. Germline-derived CDR1 and CDR2 are MDHEN and SYDVKM.

The chain carries TRBV24-1 and TRBJ2-2; D is unresolved. Trimming shortened V by 7 bases and J by 5 bases, and 7 bases separated the two germline ends. Germline loops: CDR1 KGHDR, CDR2 SFDVKD. The CDR3 is 12 residues long. As DNA, the CDR3 is TGTGCCACCAGGCTAGGGACCGGGGAGCTGTTTTTT. Amino acids: CATRLGTGELFF.

The chain carries TRBV28 and TRBJ2-1; 10 nucleotides line up with TRBD2. The germline V gene has CDR1 MDHEN and CDR2 SYDVKM. J lost 6 bases, V lost 3 bases, and 8 bases had no gene match. The CDR3 loop spans 16 amino acids. CDR3 region: CASSFRSGGAGNEQFF. In DNA form, the CDR3 reads TGTGCCAGCAGTTTCCGCAGCGGGGGGGCGGGCAATGAGCAGTTCTTC.

This clonotype was counted between two and nine times. The genes are TRBV7-3 and TRBJ2-2; TRBD2 matches at 7 bases. The germline V gene encodes CDR1 SGHTA and CDR2 FQGTGA. Unmatched junction bases numbered 6, after V lost 2 bases and J lost 3 bases. This CDR3 has 16 residues. CDR3 in DNA: TGTGCCAGCAGCTTAGGGGCTCGGGGGGACACCGGGGAGCTGTTTTTT. This gives the protein CASSLGARGDTGELFF. Full variable domain (rest looked up from reference TRBV7-3 and TRBJ2-2): GAGVSQTPSNKVTEKGKYVELRCDPISGHTALYWYRQSLGQGPEFLIYFQGTGAADDSGLPNDRFFAVRPEGSVSTLKIQRTERGDSAVYLCASSLGARGDTGELFFGEGSRLTVL.

The chain uses TRBV28 and TRBJ2-7, with 9 bases lining up with TRBD1. Germline V lookup: CDR1 MDHEN, CDR2 SYDVKM. Trimming took 7 bases from V and 2 from J; bases not matched to a gene: 12. This CDR3 has 16 amino acids. The CDR3, as DNA: TGTGCCAGCACTTCCCTCGACAGGGGGGCTACCTACGAGCAGTACTTC. Encoded protein: CASTSLDRGATYEQYF. The variable domain in full, with the rest retrieved from reference TRBV28 and TRBJ2-7, is DVKVTQSSRYLVKRTGEKVFLECVQDMDHENMFWYRQDPGLGLRLIYFSYDVKMKEKGDIPEGYSVSREKKERFSLILESASTNQTSMYLCASTSLDRGATYEQYFGPGTRLTVT.

This clonotype was observed many times. The genes are TRBV6-4 and TRBJ2-3; 11 bases line up with TRBD2. The CDR3 totals 16 residues. The V gene end was trimmed by 3 bases and the J gene end by 3 bases; junction bases not matched to a gene: 5. Germline loops: CDR1 MRHNA, CDR2 SNTAGT. The CDR3 DNA sequence: TGTGCCAGCAGTGATGGTAGCGGGGGGGCAACAGATACGCAGTATTTT. Protein sequence: CASSDGSGGATDTQYF.

This clonotype was found a few times. CDR3 sequence reads: CASRPNSGGTDTQYF. The CDR3 nucleotides read TGCGCCAGCAGGCCCAATAGCGGGGGCACAGATACGCAGTATTTT. The V gene is TRBV5-1, the J gene TRBJ2-3; TRBD2 matches at 8 bases. V lost 5 bases, J lost 1 base, and 6 bases stayed unmatched. The CDR3 is 15 amino acids. Looked up from germline, CDR1 is SGHRS and CDR2 is YFSETQ.

V gene TRBV7-2 combines with J gene TRBJ2-3; 12 bases agree with TRBD2. The trim removed 2 bases at V and 6 bases at J, leaving 15 bases unmatched. The germline CDR1 and CDR2 sequences are SGHTA and FQGNSA. CDR3 size: 19 residues. The CDR3 nucleotides read TGTGCCAGCAGCTTATCTCTAGGACTAGCGGGAACCCGGATGGATACGCAGTATTTT. It translates to CASSLSLGLAGTRMDTQYF.

The V call is TRBV29-1, the J call TRBJ2-1; no reliable D call. CDR3 length equals 15 residues. Per the germline V gene, CDR1 is SQVTM and CDR2 is ANQGSEA. Trimming shortened V by 5 bases and J by 0 bases, and 14 bases separated the two germline ends. The CDR3 is CSVYRVGSSYNEQFF. DNA for the CDR3: TGCAGCGTTTATAGGGTGGGTAGCTCCTACAATGAGCAGTTCTTC.

In this sample, this clonotype turned up many times. The chain has TRBV7-2 and TRBJ2-7, with D possibly matching TRBD1 (6 bases). The CDR3 is made up of 14 amino acids. Between the trimmed V and J ends, which lost 1 base and 4 bases, there was a span of 11 bases. The germline V gene encodes CDR1 SGHTA and CDR2 FQGNSA. The CDR3, as DNA: TGTGCCAGCAGCTTAGTACAGGGCAAGTACGAGCAGTACTTC. Its translation is CASSLVQGKYEQYF. The full variable domain, rest sourced from reference TRBV7-2 and TRBJ2-7, is GAGVSQSPSNKVTEKGKDVELRCDPISGHTALYWYRQSLGQGLEFLIYFQGNSAPDKSGLPSDRFSAERTGGSVSTLTIQRTQQEDSAVYLCASSLVQGKYEQYFGPGTRLTVT.

This clonotype was seen once. This sequence joins TRBV6-1 and TRBJ2-4, with 15 bases matching TRBD2. The J call is doubtful: the DNA matches TRBJ2-7 better. This CDR3 is 16 amino acids long. Germline V gene data show CDR1 as MNHNS and CDR2 as SASEGT. DNA for the CDR3: TGTGCCAGCAGTGAAGCCTCGGGACTAGCGGGAGGCGAGCAGTACTTC. It is translated as CASSEASGLAGGEQYF.

This clonotype was counted only a few times. This sequence may be a read error, since a much larger clone differs from it by one base. The J gene is TRBJ2-6, the V gene TRBV6-5; D is perhaps TRBD2 (6 bases). This CDR3 contains 14 residues. V gave up 8 bases and J gave up 4 bases, with 12 bases separating them. Germline loops: CDR1 MNHEY, CDR2 SVGAGI. CDR3 DNA: TGTGCCAGCCGAGGGAGGCCAGGGGCCAACGTCCTGACTTTC. Translating it yields CASRGRPGANVLTF.

This clonotype was seen once. DNA for the CDR3: TGTGCCAGCAGTTCCCACGGGACTACCTACTCCTACGAGCAGTACTTC. It yields the protein CASSSHGTTYSYEQYF. J is TRBJ2-4 and V is TRBV28, with 7 bases identical to TRBD2. The last part of the DNA fits TRBJ2-7 better; the J call may be wrong. The length of the CDR3 is 16 residues. The V gene's germline CDR1 is MDHEN and CDR2 SYDVKM.

To note about this clonotype: A much bigger clone sits one base away, suggesting this may be a read error. The V and J genes are TRBV28 and TRBJ2-4; D may be TRBD1 (6 bases). The CDR3 runs 12 residues. Per the germline V gene, CDR1 is MDHEN and CDR2 is SYDVKM. DNA of the CDR3: TGTACCAGCAGCCCCAGGGGTGGCATTCAGTACTTC. This codes for CTSSPRGGIQYF. The complete variable domain, with remaining parts taken from reference TRBV28 and TRBJ2-4, reads DVKVTQSSRYLVKRTGEKVFLECVQDMDHENMFWYRQDPGLGLRLIYFSYDVKMKEKGDIPEGYSVSREKKERFSLILESASTNQTSMYLCTSSPRGGIQYFGAGTRLSVL.